This T cell receptor (beta chain) comes out of a study of shared clonotypes between healthy human individuals (dated by TCRdb to about 2020). Background on the whole study: A few men and a couple of women, aged 18 to 49 years, made up the cohort. For each donor, three plates each were used for CD4 naive and CD4 memory, two plates were used for CD8 naive, and one plate was used for CD8 memory. Leukapheresis yielded between about 0.9 and 9 billion PBMCs per donor. Different laboratories and diverse techniques were used to prepare libraries and sequence TCR repertoires, to increase sequencing depth and limit assay-specific biases. To estimate repertoire size and how much clonotype sharing occurs between individuals, the study deeply sequenced the blood TCR repertoires of about five healthy adults.

Using the deep immunoSEQ assay, multiplex PCR amplified TCR CDR3 regions from genomic DNA. Genomic DNA extracted from each cell subset was distributed evenly over all wells of several immunoSEQ 96-well plates, and each plate served as one replicate. Each replicate PCR for sorted subsets received around 0.2 ug genomic DNA, equal to about 30,000 T cell genomes. Purified libraries were measured with a Qubit 3.0 fluorometer, size-checked on a Bioanalyzer 2100, and measured again with the KAPA Library Quantification kit. Each immunoSEQ 96-well plate was sequenced on its own single-read 150-cycle Illumina NextSeq 550 flow cell. Regarding the original processing steps: The immunoSEQ output contained only junctional sequences without quality scores, so filtering could not match that applied to full-length reads. Sequences were annotated with PyIR, a Python wrapper for IgBLAST v1.9, using IMGT germline references to assign V/J genes and CDR3. Reads were removed for weak V/J assignments (E-value above 1e-6), missing CDR3, stop codons, out-of-frame junctions, or ambiguous translated residues. V3J clonotypes were defined by identical inferred V gene, J gene, and CDR3 amino acid sequence. To compute the percentage overlap between repertoires, the number of shared unique clonotypes was divided by the size of the smaller repertoire. Repertoire richness was assessed with RTK rarefaction, the Chao1 estimator, and Recon v2.1 estimates of unobserved clonotypes. Generation probabilities for all TCRbeta clonotypes obtained by the gDNA method from a handful of donors were computed using OLGA. Imported from immuneACCESS, the table was reduced by TCRdb to in-frame sequences with V and J called. These copies leave out some clones; in studies compared against another copy, an unresolved V gene accounts for under half, and the cause of the remainder is not known. V and J calls and clone size are those listed in that table; D and trimming were worked out from the DNA. Within this sample are more than 2,000,000 clones, with just over 90% of them counted one time only. 0.14% of the sample belongs to the ten largest clones.

CDR1 and CDR2 (MGHRA, YSYEKL) derive from the germline V gene. Taken from cysteine to phenylalanine, the CDR3 has 13 residues. The sequence is cut down to CDR3 DNA, 39 bases in frame from base 1. V loses 3 bases of germline sequence and J loses 8 bases, and the interval between the two ends is 10 bases. The donors were healthy, HIV-negative adults with no recently reported acute infections or vaccinations. Every donor was a Caucasian adult residing in Nashville, Tennessee, USA. Magnetic negative selection was used to enrich CD4+ T cells, after which naive cells were positively selected on CD45RA and the negative fraction became the memory subset. Blood was collected by leukapheresis, and PBMCs were isolated by Ficoll-Histopaque density gradient centrifugation and then cryopreserved in liquid nitrogen vapor phase. Analytical flow cytometry was used to check the purity and quantity of each magnetically sorted T cell population. Each sorted fraction had its genomic DNA isolated and then quantified by UV absorbance on a Nanodrop 2000c.

Beyond this particular receptor, the publication reports: Across four donors, approximately 4.9% of naive CD4, 3% to 4% of naive CD8, under 2.5% of memory CD4, and 0.4% of memory CD8 clonotypes were shared. Sampling was restricted to blood, and TCR repertoires in tissues likely differ from the TCR repertoires found in blood. Because the study included only a small number of donors, the genetic and exposure-history diversity represented was limited. Estimated clonotype richness was generally larger for naive than for memory subsets. Pairwise subsampling indicated that sequencing depth was expected to affect the degree of clonotype sharing among donors. Even with the large sequencing depth, rarefaction of the sorted-subset datasets indicated that sequencing was incomplete. Compared with non-shared clonotypes, the clonotypes found in all four sorted-subset donors had higher generation probabilities.

Note on this clone: What this receptor recognizes is not known. No clone much larger than this one lies a single base away; base qualities are absent.

Sequenced input: naive CD4+ T cells sorted from blood. What the cell subset or site label conveys for this sample: CD45RA+ positively selected. The V gene is TRBV4-1 and the J gene is TRBJ1-4; no D gene can be assigned with confidence. The receptor was derived from a man younger than 35 in good health. The DNA is TGCGCCAGCAGCCATCTTATGGTGGAAAAACTGTTTTTT. Its translation reads: CASSHLMVEKLFF.